What follows is one T cell receptor beta chain and its context. Its antigen is unknown. The data are from a study of T cell responses to AZD1222 COVID-19 vaccine. CDR1 is KGHSH, CDR2 LQKENI, per germline. V lost 5 bases to trimming and J lost 0 bases, with 16 bases between them. CDR3 length equals 16 residues. The analysis combined second doses at about 4 or about 12 weeks. Points from the study as a whole: Repertoires in all cases were sampled only once the peak T cell response had passed. With dominance at 160-218 and 743-854, vaccine-associated CD4 TCRs spanned spike. Spike-specific TCR repertoires showed rising breadth and depth after two AZD1222 doses.

Produced via immunoSEQ multiplex PCR; TCRdb's table is partial and in-frame only. Here the sample spans 50,000 to 65,000 clones, 80% to 90% being singletons. The chain joins TRBV18 to TRBJ1-1; the D is unclear. The receptor comes from an adult who received the AZD1222 COVID-19 vaccine. The source was peripheral blood, collected 28 days after the second AZD1222 dose. CDR3: CASSSTRTDLNTEAFF. The CDR3 coding sequence is TGTGCCAGCTCATCCACTCGGACTGATTTGAACACTGAAGCTTTCTTT.